The T cell receptor beta chain under discussion was sequenced for a study of T cell responses to AZD1222 COVID-19 vaccine. General study results and limits: Spike regions recognized by vaccine-associated CD4 TCRs spanned the protein, led by 160-218 and 743-854.

In regard to this clone: Its antigen is still unknown.

The CDR3 extends over 16 amino acids. Germline-derived CDR1 and CDR2 are LGHDT and YNNKEL (reference sequence). V was shortened by 1 base and J by 0 bases, with 10 bases between the two germline ends. Second doses at about 4 or about 12 weeks were pooled. Sequencing used immunoSEQ multiplex PCR; TCRdb keeps in-frame clones, though not all of them. The sample consists of 150,000 to 200,000 clones, almost 90% of them appearing once. The J gene is TRBJ2-4, the V gene TRBV3-1 (or the pseudogene TRBV3-2); a possible D gene is TRBD1 (6 bases). The clonotype comes from an adult who received the AZD1222 COVID-19 vaccine. Sequenced material: peripheral blood, taken 28 days after the second AZD1222 dose. The CDR3 here is CASSQAGQIAKNIQYF. CDR3 sequence (DNA): TGTGCCAGCAGCCAAGCCGGACAGATAGCCAAAAACATTCAGTACTTC.